This entry concerns a single T cell receptor beta chain. This sample was taken from a study of technical replicates of blood from a few donors. Trimming removed 1 base from V and 11 bases from J; junction bases left unmatched: 13. The CDR3 is 16 amino acids. Looked up from germline, CDR1 is LNHNV and CDR2 is YYDKDF (reference sequence). The method was immunoSEQ multiplex PCR; TCRdb's version includes in-frame clones alone and lacks a portion of them. The repertoire holds 85,000 to 100,000 clones, with almost 96% as singletons. Source material: T cells isolated from PBMCs. The clonotype originates from a human donor in good health. V and J are TRBV15 and TRBJ2-5; 10 nucleotides line up with TRBD2. Written as DNA, the CDR3 is TGTGCCACCAGCAGAGTTTCTAGCGGGAGCTGGGGGGGACAGTACTTC. This encodes CATSRVSSGSWGGQYF.